This TCR beta chain originates from a study of CD8 T cells in ankylosing spondylitis. General study results and limits: Reactive arthritis synovial fluid and blood previously showed some of these motif variants. Disease-linked clones bore a CD8+ phenotype, appearing relatively rarely in peripheral blood. Characteristic of ankylosing spondylitis blood, it appeared, was a TCR beta motif comprising about eight highly homologous variants.

This clonotype was seen ten or more times. The antigen is unknown. V dropped 6 bases and J dropped 2 bases, with 15 bases sitting between them. CDR3 length equals 15 residues. Quantitative 5'-RACE with molecular barcodes generated TCR beta libraries. TCRdb re-called the 5' RACE reads with MiXCR, one entry per CDR3 protein. The table shows roughly 230,000 distinct CDR3 sequences, with 15% to 20% occurring only once. Sequenced sample: blood, either unsorted or a sorted T cell fraction (not recorded which). The chain is built from TRBV12-3 or TRBV12-4 and TRBJ2-3; weak D call: TRBD2 (5 bases). This sequence originates from a male donor with ankylosing spondylitis or in good health (not recorded which). Here the CDR3 reads CASSPRVRYTDTQYF. CDR3 bases: TGTGCCAGCAGCCCGAGGGTGAGGTACACAGATACGCAGTATTTT.